The present TCR beta chain was sequenced within a study of T cell responses to AZD1222 COVID-19 vaccine. V shed 8 bases and J shed 4 bases, with 11 bases lying between them. The CDR3 runs 12 residues. Germline V gene data show CDR1 as MNHEY and CDR2 as SVGAGI. Profiling relied on immunoSEQ multiplex PCR, and the TCRdb table lists in-frame clones only, not all of them. The sample lists 75,000 to 90,000 clones, 70% to 90% occurring once. This clone was recorded once. Its antigen remains unidentified. Study conclusions and caveats: Donors, mostly white British, included more females; clonal diversity was possibly underestimated. Distributed over spike, vaccine-associated CD4 TCRs predominated at 160-218 and 743-854. Scientists sampled the repertoires only once the peak T cell response had passed.

Sequencing was performed on peripheral blood, taken on day 0 of AZD1222 vaccination. This receptor was identified in an adult in good health. V usage is TRBV6-5 and J usage is TRBJ1-2, with D unresolved. In DNA form, the CDR3 reads TGTGCCAGCGGCGTCGGGTCCTATGGCTACACCTTC. This codes for CASGVGSYGYTF.